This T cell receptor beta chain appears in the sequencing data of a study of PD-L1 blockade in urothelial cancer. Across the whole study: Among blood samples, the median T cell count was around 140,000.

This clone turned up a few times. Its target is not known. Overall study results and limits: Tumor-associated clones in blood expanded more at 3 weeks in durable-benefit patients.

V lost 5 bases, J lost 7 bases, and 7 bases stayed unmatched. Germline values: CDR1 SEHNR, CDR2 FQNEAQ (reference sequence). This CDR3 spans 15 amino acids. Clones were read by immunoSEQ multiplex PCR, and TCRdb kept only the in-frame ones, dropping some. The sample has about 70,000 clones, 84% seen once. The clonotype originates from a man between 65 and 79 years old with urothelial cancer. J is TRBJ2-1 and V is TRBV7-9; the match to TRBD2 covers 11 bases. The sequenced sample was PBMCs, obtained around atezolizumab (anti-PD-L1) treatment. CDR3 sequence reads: CASSPLAGASNEQFF. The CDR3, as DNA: TGTGCCAGCAGCCCACTAGCGGGAGCTTCTAATGAGCAGTTCTTC.